This T cell receptor (beta chain) was profiled in a study of cytomegalovirus exposure and HLA in healthy donors (dated 2017 in TCRdb). Study-wide context: An earlier analysis of around 600 of the donors reported 250 to 350 Gb of sequence data and 117 million unique TCR beta sequences from 150 million to 200 million T cells. HLA typing included class I and class II loci at four-digit resolution. To predict cytomegalovirus infection status, the study combined high-throughput TCR immunosequencing, statistical association of individual TCRs with disease status, and machine learning. The study profiled the T cell repertoires of more than 500 subjects by immunosequencing and related them to cytomegalovirus serostatus. On average, around 240,000 unique TCR beta nucleotide sequences were sequenced per donor among 398 genotyped donors of the cohort, with roughly 18% of those sequences being non-productive. A later genetic analysis used genome-wide SNP genotypes for about 60% of the roughly 700 donors, treating that subset as a discovery cohort. The study aimed to test whether cataloging public T cell receptors could reveal signatures of past pathogen exposure. The number of donors typed differed by locus, with 629-630 for A, B, C, DRB1 and DQB1, around 500 for DQA1, approximately 570 for DPA1, and under 490 for DPB1. Donor age, sex, ethnicity and CMV serostatus were collected together with the repertoire data. Every repertoire in the discovery cohort had been generated on one and the same sequencing platform. An early release covering roughly 600 HLA-typed donors comprised around 300 gigabases of sequencing data and tens of millions of unique TCR sequences. In the later analysis, no new phenotypic data were used to find candidate immune exposures; instead, reliance was placed on TCR beta sequences and their occurrence across donors. An earlier analysis of fewer than 700 of the donors applied high-throughput TCR beta sequencing to assess whether each TCR beta V gene segment acted as functional or pseudogenic. In a later analysis, previously published TCR beta repertoires from 670 or so donors were re-analyzed and high-resolution HLA genotyping was added so that TCR occurrence patterns could be studied. Four to six DR-DQ haplotypes were handled as single units for association and clustering because linkage in the cohort was strong. Among the 398 genotyped donors, around 81% belonged to the genetic ancestry cluster associated with self-reported Caucasian donors. A separate validation cohort of approximately 120 different subjects was used in addition to the roughly 700-subject first cohort.

Overall study results and their limits: The presence/absence analyses assumed that sequencing depth was roughly uniform across donors, and that assumption may not be true. A further reported finding was that TCR beta sequences accurately predicted the HLA-A and HLA-B alleles for most subjects in the first cohort. In vitro tests confirmed that three of the cytomegalovirus-associated TCR beta chains recognize cytomegalovirus antigens. In an earlier analysis of over 550 of the donors, most TCR beta V segments were observed in productive rearrangements about 87% or about 30% of the time, broadly matching IMGT annotations. HLA typing was unavailable for some donors at each locus, so association tests used only the typed subset. According to the authors, the approach could potentially be generalized to other disease states and immunological phenotypes. Correlated functional status among segregating V segments might reflect linkage disequilibrium, but an unknown experimental factor could not be ruled out. Because the 87-base-pair reads could not distinguish some IMGT-functional V segments, including TRBV6-2 and TRBV6-3, those segments were excluded. Only TCR beta chains were sequenced in this cohort, and the absence of alpha or paired-chain data limited detectable features. Immune exposure information for the cohort was limited to CMV serostatus. Most CMV-associated TCR beta chains appeared to be HLA-restricted in a later analysis, and the HLA associations seemed to be driven largely by CMV exposure. Across donors, most TCR sequences were observed very rarely, whereas some public TCRs were present in many individuals. A later analysis found that TCR association rates varied across HLA loci, with DRB1 alleles showing the most associated TCRs and HLA-C alleles the fewest. Strong co-occurrence of HLA alleles, especially DR and DQ, made assigning TCR associations to individual alleles difficult. Cytomegalovirus status was reported to be diagnosed by the classifier with high specificity and sensitivity in both the original and validation cohorts. Because counts were too low, roughly 18 rarely observed V segments, including chromosome 9 orphons, were left out of the earlier analysis of 587 of the donors. In the study, approximately 150 TCR beta chains were listed as associated with cytomegalovirus. Several of the top co-occurrence clusters appeared to be linked to parvovirus B19, influenza, CMV and Epstein-Barr virus, according to a later analysis. V-gene and J-gene trimming of TCR beta chains was associated with a missense DCLRE1C variant in a later genetic analysis, and the association was replicated in an independent cohort. A cluster of highly shared sequence variants was judged likely to represent a technical artifact of the sequencing pipeline. A later analysis found that HLA-associated TCR beta chains were more clonally expanded and had lower generation probabilities than equally common non-associated chains. A later analysis associated 16,951 TCR beta sequences with specific HLA alleles at a false discovery rate of 0.05. According to a later genetic analysis, donors in an Asian-associated ancestry cluster had fewer N-insertions in productive TCRs than the roughly 660-donor mean.

Remarks on this clone: Its target antigen remains unknown. No quality values exist for individual bases; no much larger clone is one base distant.

Library construction relied on the immunoSEQ multiplex PCR assay. For the multiplex PCR, a mixture combining 60 forward primers for TCR Vbeta segments and 13 reverse primers for TCR Jbeta segments was used. The CDR3 region of rearranged TCR beta genes was amplified from genomic DNA with a multiplex PCR assay. Amplified TCR beta libraries were sequenced as 87-base-pair reads on the Illumina HiSeq System. Concerning the study's data processing: Across the 640 or so repertoires, a later analysis counted about 81 million unique TCR beta chains, roughly 11 million of which were shared by at least two donors. Raw reads were error-corrected and collapsed into unique sequences by a nearest-neighbor algorithm in which closely related sequences were merged to remove PCR and sequencing errors. CDR3 sequences were aligned to IMGT reference sequences to assign V, D and J gene segments. For a sequence to be retained, at least a six-nucleotide match to both a V gene segment and a J gene segment was required. Rearrangements were called productive when the CDR3 lacked stop codons and stayed in frame with V and J; all others were non-productive. Following IMGT convention, CDR3 was defined as the stretch from the second conserved V-encoded cysteine to the conserved J-encoded phenylalanine. The earlier analysis of approximately 590 of the donors excluded any sequence lacking an unambiguous match to a single V gene segment. In an earlier analysis of approximately 560 of the donors, a V segment was called functional when productive rearrangements were above 56.7%, and segregating when the standard deviation between donors exceeded 5%. To diagnose cytomegalovirus status from the catalog of TCR beta chain sequences, a statistical classification framework was built. In a later analysis, TCR nucleotide sequences were compared against IMGT/GENE-DB human TR gene sequences so that V and J genes could be assigned. A later analysis assigned CDR3 sequences and most-parsimonious VDJ recombination scenarios with the TCRdist pipeline. In a later analysis, every TCR beta chain was defined by the combination of its CDR3 amino acid sequence and its V-gene family, and reads without a unique V-gene family were dropped. To address suspected cross-contamination and a sequencing artifact, a later analysis removed a few hundred highly shared, low-generation-probability nucleotide sequences. In a later analysis, a clonal expansion index for each public chain was calculated from normalized within-repertoire ranks of inferred template counts. Generation probabilities in a later analysis came from a VDJ recombination model fitted to out-of-frame rearrangements, and those results were checked against IGoR. In a later analysis, TCR-TCR, TCR-HLA and TCR-CMV co-occurrence was scored with hypergeometric tests, and a repertoire-size bias correction was applied to TCR pairs. False discovery rates were estimated in a later analysis by permuting HLA or CMV assignments 20 times. A later analysis grouped co-occurring TCRs with DBSCAN, adding TCRdist sequence similarity when clustering within HLA-allele-positive subsets. Repertoires with fewer than 30,000 or more than 120,000 public chains, plus five repertoires with anomalous nucleotide sharing, were excluded from co-occurrence clustering. This is the immuneACCESS table as TCRdb keeps it, with only in-frame sequences that have V and J called. A part of the clones is gone; compared with another copy, unresolved V genes explain less than half, and the rest is unexplained. V and J calls and clone size follow that table, whereas D and trimming were derived from the DNA. The sample table shows 150,000 to 250,000 clones, and 75% to 90% are seen once. The top ten clonotypes cover 6% to 8% of the sample.

Per the germline V gene, SNHLY is the CDR1 and FYNNEI is the CDR2. Germline trimming: 7 bases from V, 1 base from J; junction bases outside gene matches: 6. CDR3 length: 15 amino acids, cysteine to phenylalanine. Just the 45-base CDR3 DNA is kept, in frame starting at base 1. In total, approximately 690 healthy bone marrow donors made up the cohort. All cohort members were sampled while nominally healthy, although unrecorded immune exposures were likely present. The donor was CMV seropositive and was included in the group of 250 to 350 seropositive cohort members. Each donor provided a peripheral blood sample, and peripheral blood mononuclear cells were used for TCR beta sequencing. The Qiagen DNeasy Blood Extraction Kit was used to extract genomic DNA from the blood cell samples.

The V and J genes are TRBV2 and TRBJ2-2, with 7 middle bases fitting TRBD2. The receptor's source is a woman aged 45-60 years in good health and CMV-seropositive. The material sequenced was PBMCs. The sequence in DNA is TGTGCCAGCACCAGCGGGACTAAGAACACCGGGGAGCTGTTTTTT. The translation is CASTSGTKNTGELFF.